The clone carrying this T cell receptor (beta chain) was recorded a few times. Its antigen remains unidentified. This sample is drawn from a study of TIL therapy for anti-PD-1-resistant metastatic lung cancer. The study's findings and limits: The cohort had more treatment-naive, never-smoker and oncogene-addicted patients than typical.

The CDR3 covers 15 residues. Germline V lookup: CDR1 SGHVS, CDR2 FNYEAQ. Losses at the gene ends were 8 bases for V and 6 bases for J; bases not matched to a gene: 13. Stated time point: pre-treatment sample, taken before nivolumab and TIL therapy. Pleural nodules or supraclavicular lymph nodes made up most of the excised metastases sampled. The immunoSEQ assay was v3. The data were produced by immunoSEQ multiplex PCR, yet TCRdb's version contains in-frame clones alone and is incomplete. The sample lists under 100,000 clones, less than 70% occurring once. The clonotype comes from a person aged 25 to 85 with non-small cell lung cancer. The input for sequencing was tumor tissue, taken at baseline. The gene calls are TRBV7-6 and TRBJ2-1; 7 nucleotides align to TRBD2. Here the CDR3 DNA reads TGTGCCAGCGCCCTGGGTAGCGGGCAGGGCAATGAGCAGTTCTTC. This gives the protein CASALGSGQGNEQFF.